The 14 T cell receptor beta chains listed next were all sequenced from one sample in a study of shared clonotypes between healthy human individuals. The naive CD8 subset, CD45RO-negative cells positively selected for CCR7, excluded terminally differentiated effector memory CD45RA+ cells. Only in-frame clones appear in the TCRdb table, and some are missing; sequencing was by immunoSEQ multiplex PCR. The table includes about 2.1 million clones, around 95% detected once. The specimen was naive CD8+ T cells from PBMCs. The receptor source for this set is a man aged 18-30 years in good health. Some clones in this sample may be carry-over from other donors' samples.

V usage is TRBV7-2 and J usage is TRBJ1-1; no clear D gene. CDR3 length equals 13 residues. CDR1 SGHTA and CDR2 FQGNSA come from the germline V gene. Trimming removed 5 bases from V and 5 bases from J, with 12 bases in between. The CDR3 reads CASSQSRGTEAFF. Written as DNA, the CDR3 is TGTGCCAGCAGCCAGAGTCGGGGAACTGAAGCTTTCTTT. The full variable domain, completed using reference TRBV7-2 and TRBJ1-1, is GAGVSQSPSNKVTEKGKDVELRCDPISGHTALYWYRQSLGQGLEFLIYFQGNSAPDKSGLPSDRFSAERTGGSVSTLTIQRTQQEDSAVYLCASSQSRGTEAFFGQGTRLTVV.

This clone was detected only once. This chain links TRBV9 with TRBJ2-2, with D tentatively TRBD1 or TRBD2 (5 bases each). Per the germline V gene, CDR1 is SGDLS and CDR2 is YYNGEE. V dropped 4 bases and J dropped 9 bases, with 13 bases sitting between them. The CDR3 is 13 amino acids. The CDR3 DNA reads as TGTGCCAGCAGCACCACCGAGGGGAGGGAGCTGTTTTTT. Protein sequence: CASSTTEGRELFF. Drawing the rest from reference TRBV9 and TRBJ2-2, the complete variable domain is DSGVTQTPKHLITATGQRVTLRCSPRSGDLSVYWYQQSLDQGLQFLIQYYNGEERAKGNILERFSAQQFPDLHSELNLSSLELGDSALYFCASSTTEGRELFFGEGSRLTVL.

V usage is TRBV7-9 and J usage is TRBJ2-3; TRBD2 aligns across 15 bases. Losses at the gene ends were 1 base for V and 6 bases for J; bases not matched to a gene: 5. This CDR3 has 17 amino acids. In germline, CDR1 is SEHNR, CDR2 FQNEAQ (reference sequence). In DNA form, the CDR3 reads TGTGCCAGCAGCTTAGGGACTAGCGGGAGGGCGACGGATACGCAGTATTTT. As protein: CASSLGTSGRATDTQYF.

The V call is TRBV6-1, the J call TRBJ1-2; the D gene is possibly TRBD1 (5 bases). V lost 10 bases and J lost 4, with 13 bases in between. Germline V lookup: CDR1 MNHNS, CDR2 SASEGT. The CDR3 totals 12 residues. CDR3 sequence (DNA): TGTGCCACCATAATGGGGGTCTATGGCTACACCTTC. Its translation is CATIMGVYGYTF.

This clone was observed a handful of times. In nucleotides, the CDR3 is TGTGCCAGCAGCCCTAGGACAGGGGGCACTGAAGCTTTCTTT. Translation: CASSPRTGGTEAFF. V gene TRBV5-4 combines with J gene TRBJ1-1; TRBD1 matches 10 bases. The V segment lost 4 bases and the J segment 4 bases; nucleotides outside the gene matches: 4. This CDR3 comprises 14 residues. Germline CDR1 reads SGHNT; CDR2 reads YYREEE (reference sequence). The full variable domain, completed using reference TRBV5-4 and TRBJ1-1, is ETGVTQSPTHLIKTRGQQVTLRCSSQSGHNTVSWYQQALGQGPQFIFQYYREEENGRGNFPPRFSGLQFPNYSSELNVNALELDDSALYLCASSPRTGGTEAFFGQGTRLTVV.

The chain is built from TRBV27 and TRBJ2-3; no definite D call. Germline V CDR1 and CDR2: MNHEY, SMNVEV (reference sequence). V was shortened by 7 bases and J by 4 bases, with 12 bases between the two germline ends. This CDR3 region has 13 residues. CDR3 sequence (DNA): TGTGCCAGCACGTGGGGTGGTTCAGATACGCAGTATTTT. Encoded protein: CASTWGGSDTQYF.

The count of this clone is one. The chain has TRBV14 and TRBJ1-1; D not resolved. The CDR3 covers 13 residues. Trimming shortened V by 3 bases and J by 6 bases, and 11 bases separated the two germline ends. CDR1 SGHDN and CDR2 FVKESK come from the germline V gene. The CDR3 sequence is CASSHGGLPEAFF. The CDR3 DNA follows: TGTGCCAGCAGCCATGGCGGATTGCCTGAAGCTTTCTTT.

J is TRBJ1-5 and V is TRBV4-1; possible D gene TRBD1, 6 bases. The length of the CDR3 is 17 residues. Germline V gene data show CDR1 as MGHRA and CDR2 as YSYEKL. V shed 1 base and J shed 2 bases, with 15 bases lying between them. This CDR3 reads CASSQAASTGGNQPQHF. The CDR3 bases are TGCGCCAGCAGCCAAGCGGCTTCGACAGGCGGCAATCAGCCCCAGCATTTT.

This clone was found once. CDR3 sequence reads: CASSAREKQETQYF. CDR3 nucleotides: TGTGCCAGCTCGGCCAGGGAAAAACAAGAGACCCAGTACTTC. This rearrangement joins TRBV9 to TRBJ2-5; the D gene is possibly TRBD1 (5 bases). Trimming removed 7 bases from V and 2 bases from J, with 15 bases in between. Germline V gene lookup returns CDR1 SGDLS and CDR2 YYNGEE. The CDR3 extends over 14 amino acids.

The chain employs TRBV11-1 and TRBJ2-5; TRBD1 agrees at 8 bases. This CDR3 comprises 12 residues. The V gene's germline CDR1 is SGHAT and CDR2 FQDESV (reference sequence). The V and J ends lost 6 bases and 4 bases, in that order; junction bases with no gene match: 1. DNA of the CDR3: TGTGCCAGCAGAGACAGGGGAGAGACCCAGTACTTC. Protein sequence: CASRDRGETQYF.

This chain connects TRBV15 to TRBJ2-7, with TRBD1 matching 10 bases. V lost 6 bases to trimming and J lost 4 bases; unmatched junction nucleotides: 9. Germline V gene lookup returns CDR1 LNHNV and CDR2 YYDKDF (reference sequence). The CDR3 is made up of 15 amino acids. CDR3 sequence: CATSPEGDRGYEQYF. DNA for the CDR3: TGTGCCACCAGTCCAGAGGGGGACAGGGGTTACGAGCAGTACTTC.

The rearrangement uses TRBV30 and TRBJ1-1; TRBD1 is a possible D gene (5 bases). Trimming shortened V by 8 bases and J by 1 base, and 29 bases separated the two germline ends. The germline V gene encodes CDR1 GTSNPN and CDR2 SVGIG (reference sequence). CDR3 length: 18 residues. The CDR3, as DNA: TGTGCCCGCCTCGAAGGGGCGATAGGACGGGAGAAGAACACTGAAGCTTTCTTT. It encodes CARLEGAIGREKNTEAFF. The whole variable domain, remainder taken from reference TRBV30 and TRBJ1-1, is SQTIHQWPATLVQPVGSPLSLECTVEGTSNPNLYWYRQAAGRGLQLLFYSVGIGQISSEVPQNLSASRPQDRQFILSSKKLLLSDSGFYLCARLEGAIGREKNTEAFFGQGTRLTVV.

The chain carries TRBV4-3 and TRBJ2-4; possible D gene TRBD1, 5 bases. From germline, CDR1 is LGHNA and CDR2 YSLEER. V was trimmed by 3 bases and J by 3 bases, leaving 24 bases between them. This CDR3 contains 19 residues. The CDR3 nucleotides read TGCGCCAGCAGCCAGAGCCTTACAGGTCTCTTAGTGGTCAAAAACATTCAGTACTTC. Amino acids: CASSQSLTGLLVVKNIQYF.

This chain links TRBV9 with TRBJ1-4; 12 bases line up with TRBD1. This CDR3 is built from 16 residues. J was trimmed by 7 bases and V by 3 bases; bases with no gene match: 7. CDR1 is SGDLS, CDR2 YYNGEE, per germline. Here the CDR3 reads CASSAGDRGLSEKLFF. The DNA for the CDR3 is TGTGCCAGCAGCGCCGGGGACAGGGGGCTTAGTGAAAAACTGTTTTTT.